Each of the 8 T cell receptor beta chains below was sequenced from the same sample in a study of T cell repertoires in cytomegalovirus infection. Their antigens are not known. Via MiXCR, TCRdb re-called the reads, giving one row per CDR3 protein. This table holds about 920,000 distinct CDR3 sequences, around 32% found once. The material sequenced was cultured CD8+ T cells from PBMCs, taken from culture after CMV antigen stimulation. These receptors all come from a human donor in good health (CMV status not recorded). Some clones in this sample may be carry-over from other donors' samples.

The chain recombines TRBV7-9 with TRBJ1-3, with unresolved D. Germline loops: CDR1 SEHNR, CDR2 FQNEAQ (reference sequence). The CDR3 runs 15 residues. V lost 4 bases, J lost 0 bases, and 10 bases lay in between. CDR3 protein: CASSSRPHSGNTIYF. DNA of the CDR3: TGTGCCAGCAGCTCCAGGCCCCACTCTGGAAACACCATATATTTT.

V and J are TRBV29-1 and TRBJ2-4; no reliable D call. V was cut by 0 bases and J by 1 base, with 13 bases left in between. The V gene's germline CDR1 is SQVTM and CDR2 ANQGSEA. The CDR3 consists of 16 residues. The CDR3 loop reads CSVEDPGVGAKNIQYF. The CDR3 nucleotides are TGCAGCGTTGAAGATCCCGGCGTAGGGGCCAAAAACATTCAGTACTTC.

This clonotype has a handful of counts. V usage is TRBV11-2 and J usage is TRBJ2-4, with TRBD2 matching over 9 bases. CDR3 length equals 16 residues. Germline CDR1 SGHAT, CDR2 FQNNGV. After removal of 1 base from V and 2 bases from J, the junction contained 3 bases not matched to a gene. The CDR3 region is CASSLGGGASKNIQYF. In nucleotides, the CDR3 is TGTGCCAGCAGCTTAGGCGGGGGGGCGTCCAAAAACATTCAGTACTTC.

The V and J genes are TRBV25-1 and TRBJ1-1, with a possible D match to TRBD1 (5 bases). The CDR3 extends over 14 amino acids. V was shortened by 3 bases and J by 6 bases, with 14 bases between the two germline ends. Germline CDR1 and CDR2: MGHDK and SYGVNS. The CDR3 spells CASSEGGEFAEAFF. CDR3 DNA: TGTGCCAGCAGTGAGGGGGGGGAGTTCGCTGAAGCTTTCTTT.

This clonotype has a handful of counts. The rearrangement links TRBV6-5 to TRBJ2-5, with 13 bases matching TRBD2. The CDR3 is made up of 19 amino acids. J lost 5 bases, V lost 0 bases, and 12 bases had no gene match. In germline, CDR1 is MNHEY, CDR2 SVGAGI. The DNA for the CDR3 is TGTGCCAGCAGTTACTCCCCGCCGGGACTAGCGGGACCGTTCGAGACCCAGTACTTC. Its translation: CASSYSPPGLAGPFETQYF.

Only a few counts were recorded for this clonotype. The chain couples TRBV5-4 to TRBJ1-2, with 7 bases identical to TRBD1. V was pared by 4 bases and J by 3 bases, with 9 bases of the junction left unmatched. The CDR3 runs to 15 residues. Germline CDR1 is SGHNT and CDR2 is YYREEE (reference sequence). This chain's CDR3 is CASSGTGEEYYGYTF. The CDR3 DNA reads TGTGCCAGCAGCGGTACAGGGGAGGAATACTATGGCTACACCTTC.

The chain combines TRBV4-1 with TRBJ2-7, with D maybe TRBD2 (5 bases). Trimming cost V 1 base and J 7 bases, with 14 bases left between them. This CDR3 spans 14 amino acids. Germline-derived CDR1 and CDR2 are MGHRA and YSYEKL. Here the CDR3 DNA reads TGCGCCAGCAGCCAAGCCAAGGAGGTCGGAGAGCAGTACTTC. This codes for CASSQAKEVGEQYF.

V usage is TRBV7-9 and J usage is TRBJ2-3; 7 positions match TRBD1. The CDR3 runs to 15 residues. Trimming at V came to 2 bases and at J to 4 bases, leaving 6 bases not matched to a gene. Per germline, CDR1 SEHNR and CDR2 FQNEAQ (reference sequence). The CDR3 sequence: CASSLWDSNADTQYF. The CDR3 nucleotides are TGTGCCAGCAGCTTATGGGACAGCAACGCAGATACGCAGTATTTT.